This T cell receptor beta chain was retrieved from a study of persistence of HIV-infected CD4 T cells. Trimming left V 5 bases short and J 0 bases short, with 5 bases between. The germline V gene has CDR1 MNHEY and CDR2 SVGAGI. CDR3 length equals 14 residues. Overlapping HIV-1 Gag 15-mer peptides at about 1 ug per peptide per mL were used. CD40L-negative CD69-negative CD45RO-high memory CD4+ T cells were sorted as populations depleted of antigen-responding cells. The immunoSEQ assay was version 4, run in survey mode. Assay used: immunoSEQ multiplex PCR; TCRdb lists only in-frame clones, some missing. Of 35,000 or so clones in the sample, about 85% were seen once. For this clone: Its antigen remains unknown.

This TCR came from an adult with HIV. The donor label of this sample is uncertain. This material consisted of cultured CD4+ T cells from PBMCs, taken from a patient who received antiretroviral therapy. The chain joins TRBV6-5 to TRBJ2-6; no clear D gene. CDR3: CASSRSSGANVLTF. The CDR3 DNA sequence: TGTGCCAGCAGTAGGAGCTCTGGGGCCAACGTCCTGACTTTC.